This T cell receptor (beta chain) is drawn from a study of cytomegalovirus exposure and HLA in healthy donors. J was trimmed by 4 bases and V by 0 bases; bases with no gene match: 0. Germline-derived CDR1 and CDR2 are MDHEN and SYDVKM. This CDR3 has 16 residues. TCRdb keeps only in-frame clones here, not all; method: immunoSEQ multiplex PCR. The sample has 200,000 to 250,000 clones; more than 75% are singletons. The TCR was taken from a man between 18 and 29 years old in good health and CMV-seronegative. The chain carries TRBV28 and TRBJ2-1; TRBD2 matches 13 bases. What was sequenced was PBMCs. This chain's CDR3 is CASSLWTSGGYNEQFF. The CDR3 nucleotides are TGTGCCAGCAGTTTATGGACTAGCGGGGGGTACAATGAGCAGTTCTTC.